Below, 4 T cell receptor beta chains from the same sample are listed, as sequenced in a study of blood T cell repertoires in COVID-19 (dated by TCRdb to the early 2020s). The protocol used for the library was the immunoSEQ multiplex PCR assay. Drawn from immuneACCESS, this table holds only the in-frame rearrangements with V and J called that TCRdb kept. Clones are partly lost; checked studies trace under half to an unresolved V gene and leave the rest unexplained. This sample is represented by some 170,000 clones; approximately 95% of them were singletons. The top ten clones comprise roughly 2.1% of the sample. What was sequenced was peripheral blood. The origin of the receptors is a woman in her sixties with COVID-19, enrolled during active disease.

This clone was counted once. This chain connects TRBV18 to TRBJ1-4; possibly TRBD1 for D (6 bases). V was shortened by 4 bases and J by 3 bases, with 12 bases between the two germline ends. This CDR3 has 15 amino acids. CDR1 is KGHSH, CDR2 LQKENI, per germline. This CDR3 is CASSLPGGANEKLFF. The CDR3 DNA sequence: TGTGCCAGCTCACTCCCGGGGGGCGCTAATGAAAAACTGTTTTTT.

This chain joins TRBV6-6 and TRBJ1-1; D possibly corresponds to TRBD1 (6 bases). V lost 0 bases, J lost 5 bases, and 16 bases lay in between. CDR3 size: 16 residues. CDR1 is MNHNY, CDR2 SVGAGI, per germline (reference sequence). CDR3 in amino acids: CASSYSILQGRTEAFF. DNA of the CDR3: TGTGCCAGCAGTTACTCGATTTTGCAGGGGAGAACTGAAGCTTTCTTT.

This clone came up a few times. The rearrangement joins TRBV7-9 to TRBJ1-2, with 8 bases lining up with TRBD1. The CDR3 has 18 residues. Germline V lookup: CDR1 SEHNR, CDR2 FQNEAQ (reference sequence). J was trimmed by 2 bases and V by 5 bases; bases with no gene match: 16. The CDR3 coding sequence is TGTGCCAGCAGCCCCAAGGAGTCCGGACAGGGTGGGAACTATGGCTACACCTTC. Translating gives CASSPKESGQGGNYGYTF.

The chain joins TRBV19 to TRBJ1-5, with 7 bases identical to TRBD1. The CDR3 spans 15 residues. V shed 2 bases and J 6 bases; nucleotides not matched to a gene: 7. Per germline, CDR1 LNHDA and CDR2 SQIVND (reference sequence). The DNA for the CDR3 is TGTGCCAGTAGTATACAACAGGGGTCGAGTCAGCCCCAGCATTTT. It specifies CASSIQQGSSQPQHF.